The 20 T cell receptor beta chains below come from one sample, sequenced in a study of cytomegalovirus exposure and HLA in healthy donors (dated by TCRdb to 2017 to 2019). The library relied on the immunoSEQ multiplex PCR assay. A mixture of 60 forward primers for TCR Vbeta segments and 13 reverse primers for TCR Jbeta segments was used in the multiplex PCR. The clones in this table, taken by TCRdb from immuneACCESS, are in-frame only. Not every clone is retained; where verified, under half of the shortfall comes from an unresolved V gene, and the cause of the rest is unknown. Counted in this sample were under 200,000 clones; around 80% of them appeared once. Around 1.9% of the sample is in the top ten clones. Sequencing was carried out using PBMCs. Receptors were obtained from a man in his forties or fifties in good health and CMV-seronegative.

The genes are TRBV4-1 and TRBJ2-1; a weak D match, TRBD2 (6 bases). Germline V gene data show CDR1 as MGHRA and CDR2 as YSYEKL. The CDR3 has 18 amino acids. V shed 4 bases and J shed 4 bases, with 23 bases lying between them. The CDR3 is CASSPANLGGGGYNEQFF. In DNA form, the CDR3 reads TGCGCCAGCAGCCCAGCCAACTTGGGGGGTGGGGGGTACAATGAGCAGTTCTTC.

This sequence joins TRBV6-6 and TRBJ1-2, with 10 bases identical to TRBD1. V was clipped by 6 bases and J by 5 bases; unmatched bases: 12. The CDR3 loop spans 16 amino acids. Germline V gene data show CDR1 as MNHNY and CDR2 as SVGAGI (reference sequence). CDR3 nucleotides: TGTGCCAGCAGGGGGACAGGGGCAATGAGGGCTTATGGCTACACCTTC. Its translation: CASRGTGAMRAYGYTF.

The chain joins TRBV28 to TRBJ2-1, with D unresolved. Germline CDR1 reads MDHEN; CDR2 reads SYDVKM. V was clipped by 6 bases and J by 6 bases, with 9 bases between them. The CDR3 loop spans 12 amino acids. The CDR3 DNA reads as TGTGCCAGCAGGTCGGTTGGCAATGAGCAGTTCTTC. Translated, it gives CASRSVGNEQFF.

This sequence joins TRBV10-3 and TRBJ2-7, with D perhaps TRBD2 (6 bases). The germline gives CDR1 ENHRY, CDR2 SYGVKD. This CDR3 spans 15 amino acids. Trimming took 4 bases from V and 4 from J, leaving 17 bases between them. The CDR3 here is CAISVPRLGKYEQYF. Here the CDR3 DNA reads TGTGCCATCAGTGTTCCGAGACTAGGAAAATACGAGCAGTACTTC.

The rearrangement uses TRBV6-5 and TRBJ1-1, with a weak D call TRBD1 (6 bases). There are 13 residues in the CDR3. V was pared by 8 bases and J by 4 bases, with 14 bases between. The germline CDR1 and CDR2 sequences are MNHEY and SVGAGI. CDR3 loop: CASHRVLGTEAFF. The DNA of the CDR3 is TGTGCCAGCCACAGGGTCCTGGGCACTGAAGCTTTCTTT.

The chain couples TRBV5-1 to TRBJ2-2; tentatively, D is TRBD2 (5 bases). The V gene's germline CDR1 is SGHRS and CDR2 YFSETQ. Deletions cut 1 base from V and 4 bases from J, with 38 bases between. The CDR3 consists of 24 residues. The CDR3 DNA follows: TGCGCCAGCAGCTTGAATCGTCGTTTTACCGAAGTGGAACGCGGACTCCCGATCACCGGGGAGCTGTTTTTT. This codes for CASSLNRRFTEVERGLPITGELFF. Using reference TRBV5-1 and TRBJ2-2 for the parts outside the CDR3, the full variable domain is KAGVTQTPRYLIKTRGQQVTLSCSPISGHRSVSWYQQTPGQGLQFLFEYFSETQRNKGNFPGRFSGRQFSNSRSEMNVSTLELGDSALYLCASSLNRRFTEVERGLPITGELFFGEGSRLTVL.

For the CDR3, the DNA is TGTGCCAGCAGTGAAATCCGTACTAGAACCGGACAGGGGACTAGGAACACTGAAGCTTTCTTT. As protein: CASSEIRTRTGQGTRNTEAFF. This chain joins TRBV6-1 and TRBJ1-1; TRBD1 matches 9 bases. Losses at the gene ends were 2 bases for V and 1 base for J; bases not matched to a gene: 20. The CDR3 spans 21 residues. Germline V gives CDR1 MNHNS, CDR2 SASEGT.

The rearrangement uses TRBV11-2 and TRBJ1-1, with D uncertain. V was trimmed by 5 bases and J by 4 bases, leaving 14 bases between them. The CDR3 consists of 14 residues. Germline lookup yields CDR1 SGHAT and CDR2 FQNNGV. The CDR3 spells CASSPSSVSTEAFF. CDR3 DNA sequence: TGTGCCAGCAGCCCGAGTAGTGTTAGCACTGAAGCTTTCTTT.

J is TRBJ2-1 and V is TRBV6-5, with TRBD2 identical over 12 bases. The CDR3 covers 15 residues. Germline V gene data show CDR1 as MNHEY and CDR2 as SVGAGI. With V trimmed by 6 bases and J by 10 bases, 10 bases remained unmatched. CDR3 coding DNA: TGTGCCAGCAGCCCCGGACTAGCGGGATTCCTAGAGCAGTTCTTC. It is translated as CASSPGLAGFLEQFF.

The chain has TRBV10-3 and TRBJ2-1; TRBD2 agrees at 8 bases. The CDR3 has 16 amino acids. The germline V gene encodes CDR1 ENHRY and CDR2 SYGVKD. Trimming at V came to 0 bases and at J to 4 bases, leaving 5 bases not matched to a gene. Here the CDR3 DNA reads TGTGCCATCAGTGAGTCGATGGCGGGAGGTTACAATGAGCAGTTCTTC. Amino acids: CAISESMAGGYNEQFF.

J is TRBJ2-2 and V is TRBV7-2; 8 bases are a match to TRBD2. The junction had 6 bases not matched to a gene; V was cut back by 1 base and J by 8 bases. Germline V CDR1 and CDR2: SGHTA, FQGNSA. The CDR3 spans 15 residues. The CDR3 region has the DNA TGTGCCAGCAGCTTAGAAGGACTAGCAAGGGGGGAGCTGTTTTTT. It codes for CASSLEGLARGELFF.

This chain links TRBV6-5 with TRBJ1-1, with a tentative D call TRBD1 (6 bases). Per the germline V gene, CDR1 is MNHEY and CDR2 is SVGAGI. The V gene lost 5 bases and the J gene lost 0 bases, with 10 bases spanning the gap. This CDR3 has 14 amino acids. The CDR3 spells CASSVGQLNTEAFF. CDR3 sequence (DNA): TGTGCCAGCAGTGTGGGACAATTGAACACTGAAGCTTTCTTT.

V and J are TRBV25-1 and TRBJ2-5, with TRBD2 matching 10 bases. This CDR3 region has 17 residues. The ends lost 4 bases at V and 1 base at J; junction bases unmatched: 9. Germline-derived CDR1 and CDR2 are MGHDK and SYGVNS. CDR3: CASSAQLAGISQETQYF. DNA for the CDR3: TGTGCCAGCAGTGCTCAACTAGCGGGAATATCCCAAGAGACCCAGTACTTC.

This clone was detected only once. The chain is built from TRBV28 and TRBJ2-3; unclear D gene. Germline assignment: CDR1 MDHEN and CDR2 SYDVKM. Trimming pared 6 bases from V and 4 bases from J, leaving 5 bases between. The CDR3 consists of 11 residues. CDR3 bases: TGTGCCAGCAGCCTATCAGATACGCAGTATTTT. Translation: CASSLSDTQYF.

This rearrangement joins TRBV15 to TRBJ2-1; D is ambiguous. The V end lost 2 bases, the J end lost 7 bases, and 6 bases lay between the germline ends. Germline V gene data show CDR1 as LNHNV and CDR2 as YYDKDF (reference sequence). The CDR3 consists of 12 residues. The CDR3 reads CATSRPKNEQFF. The CDR3 region has the DNA TGTGCCACCAGCAGACCTAAAAATGAGCAGTTCTTC.

Note on this clone: One junction end does not reproduce the germline sequence, and a read error may be involved. The J gene is TRBJ2-4, the V gene TRBV6-1; TRBD2 is a possible D gene (5 bases). Germline CDR1 and CDR2: MNHNS and SASEGT. This CDR3 is 14 amino acids long. Here the CDR3 DNA reads TGTGCCAGCAGTGTAAGTCTAGCCAAAAACAGTCAGTACTTC. This encodes CASSVSLAKNSQYF.

The genes are TRBV11-2 and TRBJ1-1; TRBD1 aligns across 9 bases. V shed 5 bases, J shed 8 bases, and the junction held 3 bases outside the gene matches. This CDR3 region has 12 residues. Germline V gene sequence: CDR1 SGHAT, CDR2 FQNNGV. The CDR3 region is CASSRDRVEAFF. CDR3 nucleotide sequence: TGTGCCAGCAGCCGGGACAGGGTGGAAGCTTTCTTT.

This clone was counted a few times. The V call is TRBV11-2, the J call TRBJ2-5, with D perhaps TRBD2 (5 bases). V lost 5 bases and J lost 2, with 18 bases in between. The CDR3 runs to 16 residues. Germline V gene lookup returns CDR1 SGHAT and CDR2 FQNNGV. The CDR3 region is CASSPNVGSGQETQYF. As DNA, the CDR3 is TGTGCCAGCAGCCCAAACGTAGGGAGCGGTCAAGAGACCCAGTACTTC. The complete variable domain, with remaining parts taken from reference TRBV11-2 and TRBJ2-5, reads EAGVAQSPRYKIIEKRQSVAFWCNPISGHATLYWYQQILGQGPKLLIQFQNNGVVDDSQLPKDRFSAERLKGVDSTLKIQPAKLEDSAVYLCASSPNVGSGQETQYFGPGTRLLVL.

The rearrangement uses TRBV6-1 and TRBJ1-1; D not certain. The CDR3 has 13 residues. Germline V lookup: CDR1 MNHNS, CDR2 SASEGT. The germline V and J ends were trimmed by 7 bases and 10 bases, with 19 bases remaining between them. The CDR3 sequence is CASKIPGGSRAFF. CDR3 nucleotide sequence: TGTGCCAGCAAGATCCCGGGAGGATCGCGAGCTTTCTTT.

A remark on this clone: Its ends do not fully match the called genes, so a read error is possible. This chain's CDR3 is CSSSPGTPYNEQFF. CDR3 DNA sequence: TGTTCCAGCAGCCCCGGGACTCCCTACAATGAGCAGTTCTTC. The chain employs TRBV7-9 and TRBJ2-1; a weak D match, TRBD2 (6 bases). Per the germline V gene, CDR1 is SEHNR and CDR2 is FQNEAQ (reference sequence). The CDR3 is 14 amino acids.